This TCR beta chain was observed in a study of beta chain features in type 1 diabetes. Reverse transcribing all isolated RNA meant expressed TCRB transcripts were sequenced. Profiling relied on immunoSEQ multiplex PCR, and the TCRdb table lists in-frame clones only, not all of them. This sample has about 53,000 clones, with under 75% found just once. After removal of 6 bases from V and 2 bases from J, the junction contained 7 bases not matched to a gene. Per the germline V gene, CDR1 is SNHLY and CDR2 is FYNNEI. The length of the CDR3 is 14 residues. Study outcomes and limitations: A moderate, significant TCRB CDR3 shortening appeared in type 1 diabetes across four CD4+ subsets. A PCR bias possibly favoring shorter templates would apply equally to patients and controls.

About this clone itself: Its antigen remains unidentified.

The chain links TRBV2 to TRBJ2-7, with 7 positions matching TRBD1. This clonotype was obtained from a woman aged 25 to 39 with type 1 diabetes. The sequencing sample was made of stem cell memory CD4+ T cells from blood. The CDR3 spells CASRAGTEAYEQYF. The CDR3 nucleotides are TGTGCCAGCAGGGCCGGGACAGAAGCCTACGAGCAGTACTTC.